One sample yielded the 32 T cell receptor beta chains listed below, sequenced in a study of T cell responses to AZD1222 COVID-19 vaccine. The assay was immunoSEQ multiplex PCR, and TCRdb's table has in-frame clones only and misses some. The sample lists 65,000 to 70,000 clones; around nine tenths were seen once. Sequences were derived from peripheral blood, sampled on day 0 of AZD1222 vaccination. These receptors were collected from an adult in good health.

The rearrangement joins TRBV15 to TRBJ2-7; no definite D call. This CDR3 has 12 amino acids. The V end was cut by 0 bases, the J end by 4 bases, with 4 bases between. The germline V gene encodes CDR1 LNHNV and CDR2 YYDKDF (reference sequence). CDR3 DNA: TGTGCCACCAGCAGAGACGGGTACGAGCAGTACTTC. Protein sequence: CATSRDGYEQYF.

CDR3 nucleotide sequence: TGTGCCAGCAGTGAACTGGCAGGGAGGTCCTACGAGCAGTACTTC. Translating it yields CASSELAGRSYEQYF. The chain couples TRBV6-1 to TRBJ2-7, with D possibly matching TRBD2 (6 bases). This CDR3 comprises 15 residues. Trimming stripped 2 bases from V and 1 base from J, with 12 bases between. Germline-derived CDR1 and CDR2 are MNHNS and SASEGT.

V is TRBV18 and J is TRBJ2-5, with 10 bases aligning to TRBD2. This CDR3 contains 16 residues. Per germline, CDR1 KGHSH and CDR2 LQKENI. Trimming at V came to 3 bases and at J to 0 bases, leaving 4 bases not matched to a gene. The CDR3 nucleotides are TGTGCCAGCTCACCCGGGACTAGCGCTGACCAAGAGACCCAGTACTTC. This translates into CASSPGTSADQETQYF.

The rearrangement joins TRBV5-6 to TRBJ2-7; D uncertain. The CDR3 has 13 amino acids. Trimming pared 4 bases from V and 5 bases from J, leaving 13 bases between. Germline lookup yields CDR1 SGHDT and CDR2 YYEEEE. DNA for the CDR3: TGTGCCAGCAGCCATGCGGCTCTCCACGAGCAGTACTTC. Protein product: CASSHAALHEQYF. Full variable domain (missing parts from reference TRBV5-6 and TRBJ2-7): DAGVTQSPTHLIKTRGQQVTLRCSPKSGHDTVSWYQQALGQGPQFIFQYYEEEERQRGNFPDRFSGHQFPNYSSELNVNALLLGDSALYLCASSHAALHEQYFGPGTRLTVT.

V usage is TRBV5-4 and J usage is TRBJ1-1; the D is unclear. V was shortened by 4 bases and J by 0 bases, with 13 bases between the two germline ends. This CDR3 is 15 amino acids long. In germline, CDR1 is SGHNT, CDR2 YYREEE (reference sequence). The DNA for the CDR3 is TGTGCCAGCAGCCTGGACCGCGTAGTGAACACTGAAGCTTTCTTT. It specifies CASSLDRVVNTEAFF.

The V call is TRBV11-3, the J call TRBJ2-1; no clear D gene. The CDR3 loop spans 13 amino acids. From germline, CDR1 is SGHNT and CDR2 YENEEA. Trimming removed 2 bases at V and 3 bases at J, with 5 bases between. CDR3 sequence reads: CASSLSVYNEQFF. The DNA of the CDR3 is TGTGCCAGCAGCTTATCAGTCTACAATGAGCAGTTCTTC.

This sequence joins TRBV4-2 and TRBJ1-1; perhaps TRBD1 as D (6 bases). V was cut by 1 base and J by 5 bases, with 17 bases left in between. This CDR3 contains 16 residues. Germline V gives CDR1 LGHNA, CDR2 YNFKEQ. The CDR3 nucleotides read TGTGCCAGCAGCCAAGCACCACAGGGACTGATGACTGAAGCTTTCTTT. Its translation is CASSQAPQGLMTEAFF.

This clone appeared a single time. This CDR3 reads CASSDRGNYEQYF. For the CDR3, the DNA is TGTGCCAGCAGTGACAGGGGGAATTACGAGCAGTACTTC. J is TRBJ2-7 and V is TRBV6-1; TRBD1 aligns across 7 bases. V dropped 3 bases and J dropped 4; count of bases not matched to a gene: 3. CDR1 and CDR2 (germline): MNHNS, SASEGT. This CDR3 comprises 13 residues.

The chain joins TRBV4-2 to TRBJ2-3, with TRBD2 as a possible D gene (5 bases). The CDR3 contains 14 residues. V was shortened by 3 bases and J by 2 bases, with 9 bases between the two germline ends. Germline lookup yields CDR1 LGHNA and CDR2 YNFKEQ. CDR3 nucleotides: TGTGCCAGCAGCCAGGGAGCGATCACAGATACGCAGTATTTT. This translates into CASSQGAITDTQYF.

The chain recombines TRBV9 with TRBJ1-2, with a tentative D call TRBD1 (5 bases). The CDR3 is 15 amino acids. Trimming shortened V by 1 base and J by 0 bases, and 10 bases separated the two germline ends. CDR1 SGDLS and CDR2 YYNGEE come from the germline V gene. The CDR3 protein is CASSVQGRANYGYTF. The CDR3 DNA reads TGTGCCAGCAGCGTACAGGGCCGAGCTAACTATGGCTACACCTTC. The full variable domain, completed using reference TRBV9 and TRBJ1-2, is DSGVTQTPKHLITATGQRVTLRCSPRSGDLSVYWYQQSLDQGLQFLIQYYNGEERAKGNILERFSAQQFPDLHSELNLSSLELGDSALYFCASSVQGRANYGYTFGSGTRLTVV.

This chain links TRBV6-5 with TRBJ2-3, with a possible D match to TRBD2 (5 bases). Per germline, CDR1 MNHEY and CDR2 SVGAGI. The CDR3 loop spans 15 amino acids. The V end was cut by 7 bases, the J end by 1 base, with 15 bases between. CDR3 nucleotides: TGTGCCAGCAACCTAGCATCGGACGGCACAGATACGCAGTATTTT. Amino acid sequence: CASNLASDGTDTQYF.

V is TRBV5-6 and J is TRBJ2-2, with a possible D match to TRBD1 (6 bases). This CDR3 has 16 amino acids. Germline V gene lookup returns CDR1 SGHDT and CDR2 YYEEEE. V was clipped by 4 bases and J by 3 bases, with 16 bases between them. This CDR3 reads CASSATGIVDTGELFF. The DNA of the CDR3 is TGTGCCAGCAGCGCCACAGGGATTGTAGACACCGGGGAGCTGTTTTTT.

The V gene is TRBV5-6, the J gene TRBJ2-1; TRBD2 agrees at 7 bases. V lost 4 bases and J lost 13; bases outside the gene matches: 8. Germline CDR1 is SGHDT and CDR2 is YYEEEE. The CDR3 loop spans 12 amino acids. CDR3 residues: CASSLAVGGQFF. CDR3 in DNA: TGTGCCAGCAGCCTAGCGGTGGGAGGCCAGTTCTTC. The entire variable domain, with the rest obtained from reference TRBV5-6 and TRBJ2-1, is as follows: DAGVTQSPTHLIKTRGQQVTLRCSPKSGHDTVSWYQQALGQGPQFIFQYYEEEERQRGNFPDRFSGHQFPNYSSELNVNALLLGDSALYLCASSLAVGGQFFGPGTRLTVL.

The chain is built from TRBV7-9 and TRBJ2-2; 9 nucleotides align to TRBD1. CDR1 and CDR2 from the germline V gene are SEHNR and FQNEAQ (reference sequence). This CDR3 is built from 14 residues. Trimming cost V 5 bases and J 6 bases; bases outside gene matches: 4. The CDR3 DNA follows: TGTGCCAGCAGCCCACAGGGGGCGGCCGGGGAGCTGTTTTTT. Translating it yields CASSPQGAAGELFF.

The chain has TRBV4-1 and TRBJ1-4; 9 positions agree with TRBD1. The length of the CDR3 is 12 residues. Trimming removed 6 bases from V and 10 bases from J; junction bases left unmatched: 3. Germline CDR1 is MGHRA and CDR2 is YSYEKL. CDR3 amino acids: CASRDRGPKLFF. CDR3 DNA sequence: TGCGCCAGCAGGGACAGGGGACCAAAACTGTTTTTT.

V is TRBV11-2 and J is TRBJ1-2, with a tentative D call TRBD1 (6 bases). CDR3 size: 15 residues. V was cut by 4 bases and J by 4 bases, with 16 bases left in between. The germline CDR1 and CDR2 sequences are SGHAT and FQNNGV. The DNA of the CDR3 is TGTGCCAGCAGCTCACCCGACAGGCGTAGCTATGGCTACACCTTC. Residues: CASSSPDRRSYGYTF. Full variable domain (missing parts from reference TRBV11-2 and TRBJ1-2): EAGVAQSPRYKIIEKRQSVAFWCNPISGHATLYWYQQILGQGPKLLIQFQNNGVVDDSQLPKDRFSAERLKGVDSTLKIQPAKLEDSAVYLCASSSPDRRSYGYTFGSGTRLTVV.

The chain combines TRBV27 with TRBJ2-3; possible D gene TRBD2, 6 bases. Germline V gene sequence: CDR1 MNHEY, CDR2 SMNVEV (reference sequence). The germline V and J ends were trimmed by 4 bases and 7 bases, with 12 bases remaining between them. CDR3 length equals 13 residues. For the CDR3, the DNA is TGTGCCAGCAGTTCGTTACTAGCAAATACGCAGTATTTT. It codes for CASSSLLANTQYF.

The chain employs TRBV6-1 and TRBJ1-2; D gene ambiguous. CDR3 size: 14 residues. V shed 2 bases and J shed 4 bases, with 11 bases lying between them. From germline, CDR1 is MNHNS and CDR2 SASEGT. As DNA, the CDR3 is TGTGCCAGCAGTGAATCGGCCGGACCCTATGGCTACACCTTC. It specifies CASSESAGPYGYTF.

The chain recombines TRBV27 with TRBJ1-5; perhaps TRBD1 as D (6 bases). This CDR3 has 15 amino acids. V was cut by 3 bases and J by 3 bases, with 12 bases left in between. The germline gives CDR1 MNHEY, CDR2 SMNVEV (reference sequence). In nucleotides, the CDR3 is TGTGCCAGCAGTTTTAAGGGGGAGTACAATCAGCCCCAGCATTTT. This translates into CASSFKGEYNQPQHF.

In its sample, this clone was seen a few times. The chain recombines TRBV5-1 with TRBJ2-3, with D tentatively TRBD1 (6 bases). Trimming pared 0 bases from V and 1 base from J, leaving 9 bases between. The length of the CDR3 is 15 residues. In germline, CDR1 is SGHRS, CDR2 YFSETQ. The DNA of the CDR3 is TGCGCCAGCAGCTTGGAGACAGGCCGCACAGATACGCAGTATTTT. As protein: CASSLETGRTDTQYF.

This rearrangement joins TRBV28 to TRBJ1-2; possible D gene TRBD1, 6 bases. V dropped 7 bases and J dropped 2 bases, with 11 bases sitting between them. Germline V gene sequence: CDR1 MDHEN, CDR2 SYDVKM. The CDR3 sequence is 13 residues long. CDR3 nucleotides: TGTGCCAGCAAGGTCACAGGGAACTATGGCTACACCTTC. It is translated as CASKVTGNYGYTF.

The V call is TRBV4-3, the J call TRBJ2-1; 11 nucleotides align to TRBD2. CDR1 and CDR2 (germline): LGHNA, YSLEER. Losses at the gene ends were 6 bases for V and 3 bases for J; bases not matched to a gene: 4. The CDR3 runs 15 residues. DNA of the CDR3: TGCGCCAGCAGACGGGGGACTAGCGGCTACAATGAGCAGTTCTTC. This codes for CASRRGTSGYNEQFF.

The V gene is TRBV7-9, the J gene TRBJ2-7; D remains ambiguous. Deletions cut 6 bases from V and 4 bases from J, with 4 bases between. CDR1 and CDR2 (germline): SEHNR, FQNEAQ (reference sequence). The CDR3 contains 10 residues. CDR3 nucleotide sequence: TGTGCCAGCAGTGGTTACGAGCAGTACTTC. Its protein is CASSGYEQYF. The variable domain in full, completed from reference TRBV7-9 and TRBJ2-7, reads DTGVSQNPRHKITKRGQNVTFRCDPISEHNRLYWYRQTLGQGPEFLTYFQNEAQLEKSRLLSDRFSAERPKGSFSTLEIQRTEQGDSAMYLCASSGYEQYFGPGTRLTVT.

The chain couples TRBV11-2 to TRBJ1-2; D is unclear. With 5 bases removed from V and 6 bases from J, the gap between germline ends came to 16 bases. CDR3 length: 14 residues. Germline CDR1 is SGHAT and CDR2 is FQNNGV. The CDR3 DNA reads as TGTGCCAGCAGCGGCTATAGGATAAGAGATGGCTACACCTTC. Protein: CASSGYRIRDGYTF.

This CDR3 reads CASRGQGAYNEQFF. CDR3 coding DNA: TGTGCCAGCAGGGGACAGGGGGCGTACAATGAGCAGTTCTTC. The chain combines TRBV6-5 with TRBJ2-1; 12 bases are a match to TRBD1. The CDR3 covers 14 residues. CDR1 and CDR2 (germline): MNHEY, SVGAGI. After removal of 6 bases from V and 4 bases from J, the junction contained 1 base not matched to a gene.

By share, this clone counts as medium-sized. The V call is TRBV6-4, the J call TRBJ2-3; TRBD1 or TRBD2 may be the D gene (6 bases each). The CDR3 extends over 15 amino acids. The V and J ends lost 2 bases and 1 base respectively, with 10 bases between them. Germline CDR1 and CDR2: MRHNA and SNTAGT. CDR3 DNA: TGTGCCAGCAGTGACAAGGGGGAGGGCACAGATACGCAGTATTTT. It specifies CASSDKGEGTDTQYF.

The V and J genes are TRBV4-1 and TRBJ1-6, with D possibly TRBD1 on 6 matching bases. Trimming removed 1 base at V and 4 bases at J, with 11 bases between. Germline CDR1 MGHRA, CDR2 YSYEKL. CDR3 size: 16 residues. The CDR3 loop is CASSQVPGAYNSPLHF. CDR3 coding DNA: TGCGCCAGCAGCCAAGTCCCAGGGGCTTATAATTCACCCCTCCACTTT.

This clone turned up a few times. The V and J genes are TRBV24-1 and TRBJ2-1; D ambiguous. CDR3 length: 11 amino acids. V dropped 12 bases and J dropped 8 bases, with 13 bases sitting between them. CDR1 KGHDR and CDR2 SFDVKD come from the germline V gene. The CDR3 is CAAREFDEQFF. The CDR3 nucleotides read TGTGCCGCACGCGAGTTCGATGAGCAGTTCTTC.

This chain links TRBV11-2 with TRBJ2-7; the D is unclear. From germline, CDR1 is SGHAT and CDR2 FQNNGV. This CDR3 is built from 11 residues. Trimming left V 3 bases short and J 7 bases short, with 7 bases between. The CDR3 here is CASSLVEEQYF. The CDR3 DNA follows: TGTGCCAGCAGCTTGGTCGAAGAGCAGTACTTC.

In this sample, this clone turned up once. The chain has TRBV7-2 and TRBJ2-7; 7 nucleotides line up with TRBD2. Germline trimming cut 3 bases from V and 0 bases from J; bases unmatched to any gene: 8. The CDR3 covers 16 residues. Germline V gives CDR1 SGHTA, CDR2 FQGNSA. In nucleotides, the CDR3 is TGTGCCAGCAGCTTGTCCGCGGCTAGCGGCTCCTACGAGCAGTACTTC. Amino acids: CASSLSAASGSYEQYF.

The gene calls are TRBV12-3 or TRBV12-4 and TRBJ1-2, with D uncertain. The CDR3 has 12 amino acids. V was shortened by 8 bases and J by 4 bases, with 11 bases between the two germline ends. The CDR3 sequence is CASQMGSYGYTF. The CDR3 DNA follows: TGTGCCAGCCAAATGGGGTCCTATGGCTACACCTTC.

The gene calls are TRBV27 and TRBJ2-2, with TRBD2 matching 12 bases. Germline values: CDR1 MNHEY, CDR2 SMNVEV (reference sequence). V dropped 5 bases and J dropped 6; count of bases not matched to a gene: 10. The CDR3 length is 17 residues. The CDR3 sequence is CASSLWIGLAGPGELFF. The CDR3 DNA is TGTGCCAGCAGTCTCTGGATAGGACTAGCGGGACCCGGGGAGCTGTTTTTT.